This T cell receptor (beta chain) was documented in a study of response to subunit inactivated influenza vaccine. Remarks on this clonotype: Its target is unknown.

The CDR3 length is 16 residues. Trimming removed 0 bases from V and 7 bases from J, with 18 bases in between. Germline V gene lookup returns CDR1 MGHRA and CDR2 YSYEKL. Study-level results: The authors put forward the suggestion that each seasonal influenza vaccination may bring in only a limited number of new T cells.

One entry per CDR3 protein results from TCRdb running MiXCR on the RT-PCR reads. Here the sample spans 550,000 to 800,000 distinct CDR3 sequences, roughly 14% being singletons. The source is a man aged 45-65 years who received an inactivated influenza vaccine. The chain carries TRBV4-1 and TRBJ1-2, with a possible D match to TRBD1 (5 bases). The input for sequencing was PBMCs from blood, taken 14 to 15 days before vaccination. The chain's CDR3 is CASSQDFLVRVSGYTF. CDR3 DNA sequence: TGCGCCAGCAGCCAAGATTTTCTGGTCAGGGTTTCTGGCTACACCTTC.